A selection of T cell receptor beta chains follows, all from one sample in a study of cytomegalovirus exposure and HLA in healthy donors. Repertoires were generated with immunoSEQ multiplex PCR, while TCRdb's copy carries only in-frame clones and drops some. In the table there are tens of thousands of clones, around three quarters of which are singletons. Sequencing input: PBMCs. The receptors here all came from a man aged 25 to 40 in good health and CMV-seronegative. Both conserved end residues are part of each CDR3. A D gene is named only where the DNA matches it firmly. Only some rows state a clone size, as once, few, many or a class for expanded clones.

len: 15
j_gene: TRBJ2-6
v_gene: TRBV5-1
abundance: few
d_gene: TRBD2
CDR3nt: TGCGCCAGCAGCCCAAGCGGGAGTGGGGCCAACGTCCTGACTTTC
CDR3aa: CASSPSGSGANVLTF

len: 14
j_gene: TRBJ1-1
v_gene: TRBV6-1
abundance: NA
d_gene: TRBD1
CDR3nt: TGTGCCAGCAGTGGGACAGGGCAGTTCACTGAAGCTTTCTTT
CDR3aa: CASSGTGQFTEAFF

len: 15
j_gene: TRBJ1-2
v_gene: TRBV6-5
abundance: few
d_gene: NA
CDR3nt: TGTGCCAGCAGTTCCTTGACTCCGGGGGTCTATGGCTACACCTTC
CDR3aa: CASSSLTPGVYGYTF

len: 17
j_gene: TRBJ1-1
v_gene: TRBV25-1
abundance: NA
d_gene: NA
CDR3nt: TGTGCCAGCAGTGAATCGGGCCGGGCAGGGATTGGGACTGAAGCTTTCTTT
CDR3aa: CASSESGRAGIGTEAFF

len: 14
j_gene: TRBJ2-2
v_gene: TRBV6-1
abundance: NA
d_gene: NA
CDR3nt: TGTGCCAGCAGGGAGAACAGGGTCACCGGGGAGCTGTTTTTT
CDR3aa: CASRENRVTGELFF

len: 14
j_gene: TRBJ2-7
v_gene: TRBV7-2
abundance: NA
d_gene: NA
CDR3nt: TGTGCCAGCAGCCACAGGGGGGGTTGGTACGAGCAGTACTTC
CDR3aa: CASSHRGGWYEQYF

len: 13
j_gene: TRBJ2-7
v_gene: TRBV11-2
abundance: NA
d_gene: TRBD1
CDR3nt: TGTGCCAGCAGCTTCGGGACAGCCTACGAGCAGTACTTC
CDR3aa: CASSFGTAYEQYF

len: 15
j_gene: TRBJ1-2
v_gene: TRBV7-2
abundance: NA
d_gene: TRBD1
CDR3nt: TGTGCCAGCAGCACGACCCTAGGACAGGGGTATGGCTACACCTTC
CDR3aa: CASSTTLGQGYGYTF

len: 13
j_gene: TRBJ1-1
v_gene: TRBV10-3
abundance: NA
d_gene: NA
CDR3nt: TGTGCCATCAGTGCCCCGGAGTCGACTGAAGCTTTCTTT
CDR3aa: CAISAPESTEAFF

len: 11
j_gene: TRBJ2-5
v_gene: TRBV12-5
abundance: NA
d_gene: NA
CDR3nt: TGTGCTAGTGGTTTCCGAGAGACCCAGTACTTC
CDR3aa: CASGFRETQYF

len: 16
j_gene: TRBJ1-1
v_gene: TRBV9
abundance: few
d_gene: NA
CDR3nt: TGTGCCAGCAGCGTAGGAGTGACGGGGAGGAACACTGAAGCTTTCTTT
CDR3aa: CASSVGVTGRNTEAFF

len: 14
j_gene: TRBJ2-7
v_gene: TRBV7-6
abundance: few
d_gene: NA
CDR3nt: TGTGCCAGCAGCTTAGGCCAGGGGCCCGACGAGCAGTACTTC
CDR3aa: CASSLGQGPDEQYF

len: 15
j_gene: TRBJ1-5
v_gene: TRBV4-3
abundance: NA
d_gene: NA
CDR3nt: TGCGCCAGCAGCCAAGAACCCACAGTAGGGGCGCCCCAGCATTTT
CDR3aa: CASSQEPTVGAPQHF

len: 15
j_gene: TRBJ1-1
v_gene: TRBV10-1
abundance: NA
d_gene: NA
CDR3nt: TGCGCCAGCAGTGAGTCGGGCAGATGGAACACTGAAGCTTTCTTT
CDR3aa: CASSESGRWNTEAFF

len: 15
j_gene: TRBJ1-2
v_gene: TRBV9
abundance: NA
d_gene: TRBD1
CDR3nt: TGTGCCAGCAGCGGGCGGACAGGGTATAATAATGGCTACACCTTC
CDR3aa: CASSGRTGYNNGYTF

len: 15
j_gene: TRBJ2-7
v_gene: TRBV7-3
abundance: NA
d_gene: TRBD1
CDR3nt: TGTGCCAGCAGTTTAGGGACAGGAATTCTCTACGAGCAGTACTTC
CDR3aa: CASSLGTGILYEQYF

len: 16
j_gene: TRBJ2-1
v_gene: TRBV7-3
abundance: once
d_gene: TRBD2
CDR3nt: TGTGCCAGCAGCTCCAAGACTAGCGGGGGAGACAATGAGCAGTTCTTC
CDR3aa: CASSSKTSGGDNEQFF

len: 13
j_gene: TRBJ1-1
v_gene: TRBV5-1
abundance: once
d_gene: NA
CDR3nt: TGCGCCAGCAGTCCCCAGGGAAGGTCTGAAGCTTTCTTT
CDR3aa: CASSPQGRSEAFF

len: 17
j_gene: TRBJ1-2
v_gene: TRBV5-4
abundance: NA
d_gene: TRBD1
CDR3nt: TGTGCCAGCAGCTTAGACAGGGGGGCCTCCCTTAACTATGGCTACACCTTC
CDR3aa: CASSLDRGASLNYGYTF

len: 14
j_gene: TRBJ1-2
v_gene: TRBV7-2
abundance: NA
d_gene: TRBD1
CDR3nt: TGTGCCAGCAGCCACACGGACAGGCCACGGGGCTACACCTTC
CDR3aa: CASSHTDRPRGYTF